This T cell receptor (beta chain) came from a study of blood T cell repertoires in COVID-19. Background on the study: Sample material is recorded as cDNA or gDNA derived from T cells, B-cell-depleted T cells, or PBMCs.

Method: immunoSEQ multiplex PCR; TCRdb's copy keeps in-frame clones and lacks some. Seen here are 80,000 or so clones, roughly nine tenths observed once, and the top ten hold 1.9%. The material sequenced was peripheral blood. This TCR derives from an older woman with acute or convalescent COVID-19.

The CDR3 DNA reads TGTGCCAGCAGCTCCGGGGGGAGGTCACCCCTCCACTTT. As protein: CASSSGGRSPLHF. This chain uses TRBV7-2 with TRBJ1-6, with D perhaps TRBD1 (5 bases). Deletions cut 4 bases from V and 10 bases from J, with 11 bases between. The CDR3 runs 13 residues. Germline CDR1 is SGHTA and CDR2 is FQGNSA.